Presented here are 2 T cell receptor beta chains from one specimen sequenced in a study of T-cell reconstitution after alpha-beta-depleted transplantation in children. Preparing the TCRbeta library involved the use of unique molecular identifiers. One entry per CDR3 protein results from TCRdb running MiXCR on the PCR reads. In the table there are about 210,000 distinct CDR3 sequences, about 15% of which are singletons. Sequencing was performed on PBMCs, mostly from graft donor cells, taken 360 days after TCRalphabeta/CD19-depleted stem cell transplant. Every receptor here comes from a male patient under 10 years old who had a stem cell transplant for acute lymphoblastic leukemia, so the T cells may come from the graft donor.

The CDR3 DNA reads TGCGCCAGCAGCCAAGATCTCGGGACAGCCTCCTCGGGTGGCTACACCTTC. As protein: CASSQDLGTASSGGYTF. The chain joins TRBV4-3 to TRBJ1-2; 7 nucleotides match TRBD1. Germline loops: CDR1 LGHNA, CDR2 YSLEER. This CDR3 contains 17 residues. Trimming removed 0 bases from V and 7 bases from J; junction bases left unmatched: 14.

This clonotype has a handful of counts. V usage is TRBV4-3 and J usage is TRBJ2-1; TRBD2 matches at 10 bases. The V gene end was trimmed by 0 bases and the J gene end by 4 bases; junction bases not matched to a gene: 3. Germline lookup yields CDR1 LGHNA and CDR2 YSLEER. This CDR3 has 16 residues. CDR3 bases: TGCGCCAGCAGCCAAGATGCTAGCGGGAGTTACAATGAGCAGTTCTTC. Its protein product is CASSQDASGSYNEQFF.